Following are 16 T cell receptor beta chains from one sample sequenced in a study of identifying expanded T cells in peripheral blood. Clones were read by immunoSEQ multiplex PCR, and TCRdb kept only the in-frame ones, dropping some. The data contain 91,000 or so clones, 88% of them singletons. Sequenced input: blood. All receptors derive from a person aged 18 to 70 in good health.

The rearrangement links TRBV6-4 to TRBJ2-3, with TRBD2 matching 16 bases. CDR1 is MRHNA and CDR2 is SNTAGT in the germline V gene. This CDR3 is built from 16 residues. Trimming removed 3 bases from V and 6 bases from J; junction bases left unmatched: 3. Written as DNA, the CDR3 is TGTGCCAGCAGTGAGGGACTAGCGGGGGGGCCGGATACGCAGTATTTT. Its translation: CASSEGLAGGPDTQYF.

The CDR3, as DNA: TGTGCCAGCAGCTTAAGGACTAGCGGGAGGACCTACAATGAGCAGTTCTTC. It specifies CASSLRTSGRTYNEQFF. The V and J genes are TRBV11-2 and TRBJ2-1; 14 nucleotides align to TRBD2. Germline V CDR1 and CDR2: SGHAT, FQNNGV. There are 17 residues in the CDR3. V was pared by 2 bases and J by 2 bases, with 2 bases of the junction left unmatched.

The rearrangement links TRBV7-3 to TRBJ2-3; possible D gene TRBD2, 6 bases. Trimming shortened V by 4 bases and J by 0 bases, and 23 bases separated the two germline ends. Germline V gives CDR1 SGHTA, CDR2 FQGTGA. The CDR3 covers 19 residues. DNA for the CDR3: TGTGCCAGCAGCTCCGCCCTGGTCTCTAGCGCTTACAGCACAGATACGCAGTATTTT. The encoded protein is CASSSALVSSAYSTDTQYF. The variable domain in full, completed from reference TRBV7-3 and TRBJ2-3, reads GAGVSQTPSNKVTEKGKYVELRCDPISGHTALYWYRQSLGQGPEFLIYFQGTGAADDSGLPNDRFFAVRPEGSVSTLKIQRTERGDSAVYLCASSSALVSSAYSTDTQYFGPGTRLTVL.

The V and J genes are TRBV5-6 and TRBJ2-1; 14 nucleotides align to TRBD2. V dropped 4 bases and J dropped 7; count of bases not matched to a gene: 4. There are 15 residues in the CDR3. Germline V gene data show CDR1 as SGHDT and CDR2 as YYEEEE. This chain's CDR3 is CASSAGTSGSNEQFF. The DNA for the CDR3 is TGTGCCAGCAGCGCTGGGACTAGCGGGAGTAATGAGCAGTTCTTC.

This clone appeared a single time. The gene calls are TRBV21-1 and TRBJ2-1; the table gives TRBD2 as D, unverified against the DNA. TRBV21-1 is a pseudogene segment. There are 16 residues in the CDR3. CDR3 in DNA: TGTGCCAGCAGCAAAGGGCTAGCGGGGGCCTACAATGAGCAGTTCTTC. It encodes CASSKGLAGAYNEQFF.

The CDR3 protein is CASSSRTSGIGRETQYF. CDR3 nucleotide sequence: TGTGCCAGCAGCTCTCGGACTAGCGGGATCGGAAGGGAGACCCAGTACTTC. The genes are TRBV7-2 and TRBJ2-5; 12 nucleotides agree with TRBD2. Trimming removed 4 bases from V and 5 bases from J; junction bases left unmatched: 11. Germline CDR1 SGHTA, CDR2 FQGNSA. This CDR3 is built from 17 residues.

CDR3 nucleotide sequence: TGTGCCAGCAGTGGGGTGACCGCAACTAATGAAAAACTGTTTTTT. Protein product: CASSGVTATNEKLFF. The chain carries TRBV2 and TRBJ1-4; D is undetermined. V dropped 4 bases and J dropped 0 bases, with 9 bases sitting between them. Per germline, CDR1 SNHLY and CDR2 FYNNEI. This CDR3 has 15 residues.

V is TRBV14 and J is TRBJ1-6; unclear D gene. V was trimmed by 4 bases and J by 0 bases, leaving 13 bases between them. This CDR3 is built from 17 residues. CDR1 and CDR2 (germline): SGHDN, FVKESK. The CDR3 spells CASSREPWSSYNSPLHF. The CDR3 nucleotides are TGTGCCAGCAGCCGAGAACCCTGGAGCTCCTATAATTCACCCCTCCACTTT.

This clone showed up just once. The V and J genes are TRBV19 and TRBJ2-5, with unresolved D. Trimming pared 7 bases from V and 1 base from J, leaving 7 bases between. Germline assignment: CDR1 LNHDA and CDR2 SQIVND (reference sequence). CDR3 length equals 12 residues. CDR3 DNA sequence: TGTGCCAGTAAGGACGGCCAAGAGACCCAGTACTTC. It is translated as CASKDGQETQYF.

This clone was found a few times. The CDR3 DNA sequence: TGTGCCAGCAGCTTAGGAGGGGGTTATAGCAATCAGCCCCAGCATTTT. This translates into CASSLGGGYSNQPQHF. The gene calls are TRBV7-2 and TRBJ1-5; TRBD1 might be the D (6 bases). Trimming shortened V by 1 base and J by 0 bases, and 10 bases separated the two germline ends. Germline CDR1 and CDR2: SGHTA and FQGNSA. CDR3 length: 16 residues.

J is TRBJ2-7 and V is TRBV5-5; no clear D gene. Germline loops: CDR1 SGHKS, CDR2 YYEKEE (reference sequence). The V gene lost 7 bases and the J gene lost 4 bases, with 21 bases spanning the gap. The CDR3 consists of 15 residues. CDR3 coding DNA: TGTGCCAGCCACCCGATGATGGGCGAAGCTTACGAGCAGTACTTC. This translates into CASHPMMGEAYEQYF.

The V gene is TRBV7-9, the J gene TRBJ2-7; 11 positions match TRBD2. The germline V gene has CDR1 SEHNR and CDR2 FQNEAQ (reference sequence). V lost 4 bases, J lost 3 bases, and 14 bases stayed unmatched. The CDR3 length is 18 residues. CDR3 DNA: TGTGCCAGCAGCTGCGAGACTAGCGGGACAGGACCTTGCTACGAGCAGTACTTC. Its translation: CASSCETSGTGPCYEQYF.

J is TRBJ2-3 and V is TRBV9; 12 bases fit TRBD2. From germline, CDR1 is SGDLS and CDR2 YYNGEE. Unmatched junction bases numbered 6, after V lost 4 bases and J lost 3 bases. CDR3 size: 16 residues. CDR3 in DNA: TGTGCCAGCAGCCCGAGGACTAGCGGGACTACAGATACGCAGTATTTT. Protein: CASSPRTSGTTDTQYF.

The V gene is TRBV27, the J gene TRBJ2-5; the match to TRBD1 covers 10 bases. The CDR3 covers 15 residues. Trimming took 7 bases from V and 4 from J; bases not matched to a gene: 9. The germline V gene has CDR1 MNHEY and CDR2 SMNVEV (reference sequence). The CDR3 loop reads CASNSGQGVGETQYF. For the CDR3, the DNA is TGTGCCAGCAATTCCGGACAGGGGGTAGGAGAGACCCAGTACTTC.

The rearrangement joins TRBV7-9 to TRBJ2-2; 10 bases align to TRBD1. CDR1 SEHNR and CDR2 FQNEAQ come from the germline V gene (reference sequence). The V and J ends lost 6 bases and 4 bases, in that order; junction bases with no gene match: 5. There are 15 residues in the CDR3. The DNA of the CDR3 is TGTGCCAGCAGTCCGGACAGGGGGAGCACCGGGGAGCTGTTTTTT. Amino acids: CASSPDRGSTGELFF. Based on the CDR3 plus reference TRBV7-9 and TRBJ2-2, the full variable domain is DTGVSQNPRHKITKRGQNVTFRCDPISEHNRLYWYRQTLGQGPEFLTYFQNEAQLEKSRLLSDRFSAERPKGSFSTLEIQRTEQGDSAMYLCASSPDRGSTGELFFGEGSRLTVL.

The chain has TRBV2 and TRBJ2-3, with 12 bases lining up with TRBD2. CDR1 is SNHLY and CDR2 is FYNNEI in the germline V gene. V lost 5 bases, J lost 6 bases, and 6 bases stayed unmatched. The CDR3 has 15 amino acids. CDR3 amino acids: CASSPTSGGSDTQYF. The CDR3 nucleotides read TGTGCCAGCAGTCCTACTAGCGGGGGGTCTGATACGCAGTATTTT. Variable domain in full (rest from reference TRBV2 and TRBJ2-3): EPEVTQTPSHQVTQMGQEVILRCVPISNHLYFYWYRQILGQKVEFLVSFYNNEISEKSEIFDDQFSVERPDGSNFTLKIRSTKLEDSAMYFCASSPTSGGSDTQYFGPGTRLTVL.